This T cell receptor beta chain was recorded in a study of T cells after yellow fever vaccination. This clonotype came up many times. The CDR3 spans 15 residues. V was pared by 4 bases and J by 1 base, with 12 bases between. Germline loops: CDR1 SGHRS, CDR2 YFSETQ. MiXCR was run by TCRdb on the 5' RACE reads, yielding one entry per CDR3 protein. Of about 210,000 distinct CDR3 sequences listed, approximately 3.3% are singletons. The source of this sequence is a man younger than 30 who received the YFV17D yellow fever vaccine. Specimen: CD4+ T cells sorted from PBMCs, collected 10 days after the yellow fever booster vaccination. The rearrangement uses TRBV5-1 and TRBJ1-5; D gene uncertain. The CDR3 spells CASSPLGGSNQPQHF. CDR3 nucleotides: TGCGCCAGCAGCCCCCTTGGCGGGAGCAATCAGCCCCAGCATTTT.